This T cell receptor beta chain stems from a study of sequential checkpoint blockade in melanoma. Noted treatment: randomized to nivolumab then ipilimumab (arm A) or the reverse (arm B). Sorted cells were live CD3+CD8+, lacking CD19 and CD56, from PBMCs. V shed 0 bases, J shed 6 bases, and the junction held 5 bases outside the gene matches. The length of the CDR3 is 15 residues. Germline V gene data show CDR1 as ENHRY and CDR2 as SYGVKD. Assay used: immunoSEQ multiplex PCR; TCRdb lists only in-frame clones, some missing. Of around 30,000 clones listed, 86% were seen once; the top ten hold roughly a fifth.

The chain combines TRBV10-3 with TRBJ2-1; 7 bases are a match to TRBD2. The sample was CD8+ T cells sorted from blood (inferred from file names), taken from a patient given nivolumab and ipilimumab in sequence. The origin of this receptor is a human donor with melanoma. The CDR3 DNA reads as TGTGCCATCAGTGAGTCGCGGGAGAGGGCCAATGAGCAGTTCTTC. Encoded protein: CAISESRERANEQFF.